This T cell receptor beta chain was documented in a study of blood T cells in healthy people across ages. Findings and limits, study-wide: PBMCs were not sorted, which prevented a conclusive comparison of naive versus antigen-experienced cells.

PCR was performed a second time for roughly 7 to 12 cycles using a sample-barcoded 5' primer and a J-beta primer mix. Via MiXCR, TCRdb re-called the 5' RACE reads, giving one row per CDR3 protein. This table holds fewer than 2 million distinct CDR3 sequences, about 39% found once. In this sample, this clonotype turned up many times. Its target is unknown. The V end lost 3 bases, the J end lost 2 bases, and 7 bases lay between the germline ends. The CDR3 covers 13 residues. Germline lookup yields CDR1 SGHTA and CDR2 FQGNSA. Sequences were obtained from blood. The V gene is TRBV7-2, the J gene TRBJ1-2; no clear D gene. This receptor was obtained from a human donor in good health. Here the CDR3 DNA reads TGTGCCAGCAGCTTGGAAAGGAACTATGGCTACACCTTC. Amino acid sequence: CASSLERNYGYTF.